A selection of T cell receptor beta chains follows, all from one sample in a study of T cells of healthy individuals. Each CDR3 protein gets one entry after TCRdb re-called the 5' RACE reads with MiXCR. Counted here are around 80,000 distinct CDR3 sequences, about 5% occurring once; the ten biggest clones make up roughly 7.5%. These receptors originate from a female donor in good health. CDR3s include the opening cysteine and the closing phenylalanine or tryptophan. Each record gives: clone size, J gene, V gene, D gene, CDR3 protein, CDR3 DNA. The D gene is left open where the match is weak. Some rows mark clone size as missing; the rest say once, few, many or name a class of expanded clone.

>many|TRBJ2-7|TRBV4-3|TRBD2
CASSQSGSSYEQYF
TGCGCCAGCAGCCAAAGCGGGAGTTCGTACGAGCAGTACTTC
>many|TRBJ1-4|TRBV5-4|NA
CASSLAPAGRNEKLFF
TGTGCCAGCAGCTTGGCCCCGGCAGGCCGGAATGAAAAACTGTTTTTT
>many|TRBJ2-5|TRBV9|TRBD2
CASSGPGLAGGGETQYF
TGTGCCAGCAGCGGACCGGGACTAGCGGGAGGGGGAGAGACCCAGTACTTC
>many|TRBJ2-1|TRBV29-1|NA
CSSQVGGSYNEQFF
TGCAGCTCTCAGGTAGGGGGCTCCTACAATGAGCAGTTCTTC
>many|TRBJ2-1|TRBV5-6|TRBD2
CASSLAGTSSKQFF
TGTGCCAGCAGCCTCGCCGGGACTAGCTCGAAGCAGTTCTTC
>many|TRBJ2-7|TRBV29-1|NA
CSVAPTSSYEQYF
TGCAGCGTTGCCCCGACAAGTTCCTACGAGCAGTACTTC
>few|TRBJ1-1|TRBV29-1|NA
CSVRSQMNTEAFF
TGCAGCGTGAGGTCCCAGATGAACACTGAAGCTTTCTTT
>NA|TRBJ2-1|TRBV5-1|TRBD2
CASSSRSGRVDNEQFF
TGCGCCAGCAGCTCGCGTAGCGGGAGGGTAGACAATGAGCAGTTCTTC
>few|TRBJ2-7|TRBV4-1|NA
CASSRLQGYEQYF
TGCGCCAGCAGCCGACTTCAGGGCTACGAGCAGTACTTC
>NA|TRBJ2-7|TRBV4-1|NA
CASSQAGEDEQYF
TGCGCCAGCAGCCAAGCGGGAGAGGACGAGCAGTACTTC
>many|TRBJ2-1|TRBV4-3|TRBD2
CASSQGTRQTSGVNEQFF
TGCGCCAGCAGCCAAGGAACTCGCCAGACTAGCGGGGTCAATGAGCAGTTCTTC
>NA|TRBJ1-5|TRBV28|NA
CASSPSTRVSKEQPQHF
TGTGCCAGCAGTCCCTCAACGAGGGTAAGCAAAGAGCAGCCCCAGCATTTT
>many|TRBJ2-2|TRBV9|TRBD1
CASSADRVDTGELFF
TGTGCCAGCAGCGCAGACAGGGTAGACACCGGGGAGCTGTTTTTT
>NA|TRBJ2-7|TRBV15|NA
CATSRDQGPYEQYF
TGTGCCACCAGCAGAGATCAGGGCCCCTACGAGCAGTACTTC
>few|TRBJ1-6|TRBV28|NA
CASSPPSGINSPLHF
TGTGCCAGCAGTCCGCCTTCAGGGATAAATTCACCCCTCCACTTT
>many|TRBJ2-1|TRBV6-2/TRBV6-3|TRBD2
CASSAARLAGDNEQFF
TGTGCCAGCAGTGCCGCGCGACTAGCGGGAGACAATGAGCAGTTCTTC
>few|TRBJ1-5|TRBV5-1|NA
CASSLGTAQGQPQHF
TGCGCCAGCAGCCTGGGGACGGCCCAGGGACAGCCCCAGCATTTT
>many|TRBJ2-7|TRBV13|NA
CASSLGRGDRQYF
TGTGCCAGCAGCTTAGGCCGGGGAGACAGGCAGTACTTC
>many|TRBJ2-1|TRBV5-1|NA
CASSLSSPNNEQFF
TGCGCCAGCAGCTTGTCTAGCCCTAACAATGAGCAGTTCTTC
>few|TRBJ1-1|TRBV28|NA
CASSPDIGTYTEAFF
TGTGCCAGCAGTCCCGATATAGGGACCTACACTGAAGCTTTCTTT
>NA|TRBJ2-1|TRBV13|NA
CASSSKFGQSGFYNEQFF
TGTGCCAGCAGCTCGAAATTCGGGCAGTCGGGCTTTTACAATGAGCAGTTCTTC
>NA|TRBJ2-2|TRBV3-1|TRBD2
CASSPPRLAGVVGELFF
TGTGCCAGCAGCCCACCTCGACTAGCGGGAGTAGTCGGGGAGCTGTTTTTT
>NA|TRBJ2-3|TRBV18|NA
CASSPGQMGTDTQYF
TGTGCCAGCTCACCTGGACAGATGGGCACAGATACGCAGTATTTT
>many|TRBJ1-4|TRBV4-2|TRBD1
CASSPDRGKVTNEKLFF
TGTGCCAGCAGCCCGGACAGGGGAAAAGTAACTAATGAAAAACTGTTTTTT
>NA|TRBJ2-7|TRBV28|TRBD2
CASSLAGGPREQYF
TGTGCCAGCAGCCTAGCGGGAGGGCCCAGGGAGCAGTACTTC
>many|TRBJ2-3|TRBV7-2|NA
CASRELENTQYF
TGTGCCAGCCGAGAATTGGAGAATACGCAGTATTTT
>many|TRBJ2-7|TRBV7-9|NA
CASSLADGPTEQYF
TGTGCCAGCAGCTTAGCTGATGGGCCGACTGAGCAGTACTTC
>many|TRBJ2-3|TRBV4-3|NA
CASSQGRRWEADTQYF
TGCGCCAGCAGCCAAGGTAGACGATGGGAGGCAGATACGCAGTATTTT
>many|TRBJ1-2|TRBV13|NA
CASSQESNYGYTF
TGTGCCAGCAGCCAAGAATCTAACTATGGCTACACCTTC
>many|TRBJ2-5|TRBV9|TRBD2
CASSAVTSRVETQYF
TGTGCCAGCAGCGCGGTGACTAGCCGTGTAGAGACCCAGTACTTC
>many|TRBJ2-3|TRBV7-2|NA
CASSPYTDTQYF
TGTGCCAGCAGCCCCTACACAGATACGCAGTATTTT
>few|TRBJ2-7|TRBV28|NA
CASSPRTGFAYEQYF
TGTGCCAGCAGTCCTAGGACGGGATTCGCCTACGAGCAGTACTTC
>many|TRBJ2-1|TRBV9|TRBD2
CASSLTSGPYNEQFF
TGTGCCAGCAGCCTTACTAGCGGGCCATACAATGAGCAGTTCTTC
>NA|TRBJ2-7|TRBV6-6|TRBD2
CASSYTSGGYEQYF
TGTGCCAGCAGTTACACAAGCGGGGGCTACGAGCAGTACTTC
>few|TRBJ1-2|TRBV29-1|TRBD1
CSVEGVQGQLNGYTF
TGCAGCGTTGAAGGGGTACAGGGGCAGCTAAATGGCTACACCTTC
>NA|TRBJ2-5|TRBV4-1|TRBD1
CASSHPGQAKETQYF
TGCGCCAGCAGCCATCCGGGACAGGCCAAAGAGACCCAGTACTTC